This TCR beta chain is drawn from a study of T cells in Graves' hyperthyroidism and ophthalmopathy. What was amplified from RNA transcripts were TCR beta CDR3 regions. TCR CDR3 underwent first-round RT-PCR with the HTBI primer set. One entry per CDR3 protein results from TCRdb running MiXCR on the multiplex PCR reads. The sample yields about 340,000 distinct CDR3 sequences, 21% seen once. The CDR3 has 15 amino acids. Trimming removed 0 bases from V and 4 bases from J, with 13 bases in between. Germline assignment: CDR1 DFQATT and CDR2 SNEGSKA (reference sequence). The sequencing sample was made of blood. The receptor was isolated from a woman aged 50 to 65 with Graves' hyperthyroidism. The rearrangement joins TRBV20-1 to TRBJ2-1; D might be TRBD2 (5 bases). CDR3 in DNA: TGCAGTGCTAGAGATCTAAGCGGAGGATACAATGAGCAGTTCTTC. It translates to CSARDLSGGYNEQFF.